These 26 T cell receptor beta chains came from one sample sequenced in a study of blood T cells in healthy people across ages. Then a second PCR, running about 6 to 12 cycles, was carried out with a sample-barcoded 5' primer and a J-beta primer mix. TCRdb reanalysed the 5' RACE reads using MiXCR and keeps one entry per CDR3 protein. The sample carries over 500,000 distinct CDR3 sequences, roughly a quarter recorded once. This sample also appeared in a second study, on T cells of mothers and their children.

Sequenced input: blood. The receptors shown here come from a boy aged 2-9 years in good health.

This chain joins TRBV29-1 and TRBJ2-5, with TRBD2 matching over 9 bases. The length of the CDR3 is 15 residues. Germline assignment: CDR1 SQVTM and CDR2 ANQGSEA. J was trimmed by 1 base and V by 5 bases; bases with no gene match: 8. This CDR3 reads CSVSPSGMGQETQYF. CDR3 DNA sequence: TGCAGCGTTTCCCCTAGCGGGATGGGCCAAGAGACCCAGTACTTC.

The V and J genes are TRBV19 and TRBJ1-1, with TRBD1 identical over 9 bases. Germline CDR1 reads LNHDA; CDR2 reads SQIVND (reference sequence). The junction had 10 bases not matched to a gene; V was cut back by 9 bases and J by 5 bases. The CDR3 runs to 14 residues. The CDR3 coding sequence is TGTGCCAGCAACTACGGACAGGGGCCTACTGAAGCTTTCTTT. Translation gives CASNYGQGPTEAFF.

This clonotype was seen a few times. The chain uses TRBV2 and TRBJ2-5, with D possibly called TRBD1 or TRBD2 (6 bases each). The CDR3 runs 17 residues. The germline gives CDR1 SNHLY, CDR2 FYNNEI. The V and J ends lost 7 bases and 5 bases respectively, with 26 bases between them. For the CDR3, the DNA is TGTGCCAGCAAGCCGGGTCCCAGTTCGGGGGCTAAGGAGACCCAGTACTTC. It specifies CASKPGPSSGAKETQYF.

This chain uses TRBV20-1 with TRBJ2-3; D might be TRBD2 (5 bases). Germline V lookup: CDR1 DFQATT, CDR2 SNEGSKA (reference sequence). This CDR3 is built from 12 residues. V dropped 3 bases and J dropped 6 bases, with 10 bases sitting between them. For the CDR3, the DNA is TGCAGTGCTAGGCACGTAGCGGATACGCAGTATTTT. It encodes CSARHVADTQYF.

This clonotype was recorded a few times. This sequence joins TRBV7-2 and TRBJ2-1, with D uncertain. Germline CDR1 SGHTA, CDR2 FQGNSA. V dropped 3 bases and J dropped 7 bases, with 7 bases sitting between them. The CDR3 length is 12 residues. The CDR3 DNA follows: TGTGCCAGCAGCTTTCGGGTAAATGAGCAGTTCTTC. Translated, it gives CASSFRVNEQFF.

This clonotype has a handful of counts. The chain combines TRBV30 with TRBJ1-2; TRBD1 might be the D (5 bases). CDR3 length equals 13 residues. Germline lookup yields CDR1 GTSNPN and CDR2 SVGIG (reference sequence). Trimming pared 8 bases from V and 1 base from J, leaving 14 bases between. CDR3 nucleotide sequence: TGTGCCCGTAACCAGGGACTTAACTATGGCTACACCTTC. Its protein is CARNQGLNYGYTF. The full variable domain, its missing parts supplied by reference TRBV30 and TRBJ1-2, is SQTIHQWPATLVQPVGSPLSLECTVEGTSNPNLYWYRQAAGRGLQLLFYSVGIGQISSEVPQNLSASRPQDRQFILSSKKLLLSDSGFYLCARNQGLNYGYTFGSGTRLTVV.

The rearrangement links TRBV7-9 to TRBJ2-5, with 8 bases aligning to TRBD2. Germline values: CDR1 SEHNR, CDR2 FQNEAQ (reference sequence). J was trimmed by 2 bases and V by 5 bases; bases with no gene match: 4. CDR3 length equals 14 residues. As DNA, the CDR3 is TGTGCCAGCAGCGGGCGGGGGGTTCAAGAGACCCAGTACTTC. Protein sequence: CASSGRGVQETQYF.

In regard to this clonotype: This CDR3 is missing its conserved last phenylalanine or tryptophan, likely due to a read error. The gene calls are TRBV29-1 and TRBJ2-7; 8 bases are a match to TRBD2. V lost 1 base to trimming and J lost 5 bases; unmatched junction nucleotides: 7. The CDR3 runs to 14 residues. Germline CDR1 is SQVTM and CDR2 is ANQGSEA. The CDR3 sequence: CSVEGVAGSHEQYS. CDR3 in DNA: TGCAGCGTTGAAGGGGTAGCGGGGTCCCACGAGCAGTACTCC.

This clonotype has only a few counts. CDR3 coding DNA: TGTGCCAGCAGTTCCCCCCTAGCGGGGGTGGCAGATACGCAGTATTTT. Amino acid sequence: CASSSPLAGVADTQYF. The chain employs TRBV6-2 or TRBV6-3 and TRBJ2-3; TRBD2 matches 10 bases. Germline V lookup: CDR1 MNHEY, CDR2 SVGEGT. The junction had 8 bases not matched to a gene; V was cut back by 4 bases and J by 4 bases. This CDR3 has 16 residues.

This chain connects TRBV5-5 to TRBJ2-5; a weak D match, TRBD1 (5 bases). The CDR3 runs to 14 residues. Trimming cost V 1 base and J 0 bases, with 7 bases left between them. CDR1 and CDR2 from the germline V gene are SGHKS and YYEKEE (reference sequence). CDR3 nucleotides: TGTGCCAGCAGCTTGTGGGGCGACCAAGAGACCCAGTACTTC. Translated, it gives CASSLWGDQETQYF.

The table lists this clonotype with a few counts. The V gene is TRBV20-1, the J gene TRBJ2-5; D is possibly TRBD1 or TRBD2 (5 bases each). V dropped 1 base and J dropped 11 bases, with 20 bases sitting between them. There are 14 residues in the CDR3. CDR1 is DFQATT, CDR2 SNEGSKA, per germline (reference sequence). CDR3 residues: CSARGDLPRGGQYF. The CDR3 DNA sequence: TGCAGTGCTAGAGGGGACCTCCCCAGAGGCGGGCAGTACTTC.

The chain combines TRBV18 with TRBJ2-6, with 7 bases identical to TRBD1. The CDR3 runs 15 residues. Germline V lookup: CDR1 KGHSH, CDR2 LQKENI. Trimming at V came to 6 bases and at J to 4 bases, leaving 6 bases not matched to a gene. CDR3 amino acids: CASSSDRWGANVLTF. The CDR3 bases are TGTGCCAGCTCTTCGGACAGGTGGGGGGCCAACGTCCTGACTTTC.

This clonotype was counted between two and nine times. The chain joins TRBV11-2 to TRBJ2-5, with TRBD1 matching over 10 bases. The CDR3 sequence is 14 residues long. Germline V CDR1 and CDR2: SGHAT, FQNNGV. The V gene end was trimmed by 1 base and the J gene end by 9 bases; junction bases not matched to a gene: 5. Written as DNA, the CDR3 is TGTGCCAGCAGCTTAGGGACAGGGGGGTTCCCCCAGTACTTC. Amino acids: CASSLGTGGFPQYF. The variable domain in full, completed from reference TRBV11-2 and TRBJ2-5, reads EAGVAQSPRYKIIEKRQSVAFWCNPISGHATLYWYQQILGQGPKLLIQFQNNGVVDDSQLPKDRFSAERLKGVDSTLKIQPAKLEDSAVYLCASSLGTGGFPQYFGPGTRLLVL.

This clonotype turned up a few times. The V and J genes are TRBV20-1 and TRBJ2-1, with 9 nucleotides matching TRBD2. CDR1 is DFQATT, CDR2 SNEGSKA, per germline (reference sequence). CDR3 length: 15 amino acids. J lost 4 bases, V lost 1 base, and 5 bases had no gene match. The chain's CDR3 is CSARVSGSRYNEQFF. For the CDR3, the DNA is TGCAGTGCTAGAGTTAGCGGGAGTAGGTACAATGAGCAGTTCTTC.

The chain employs TRBV3-1 and TRBJ2-5; 10 positions match TRBD2. With 4 bases clipped from V and 10 bases from J, the junction kept 6 bases outside the gene matches. The CDR3 is made up of 13 amino acids. The germline gives CDR1 LGHDT, CDR2 YNNKEL (reference sequence). CDR3 sequence: CASSPGLAVFQYF. Here the CDR3 DNA reads TGTGCCAGCAGCCCCGGACTAGCGGTTTTCCAGTACTTC.

This clonotype occurred a few times. A much larger clone lies one base from this, so it may be a read error. The genes are TRBV18 and TRBJ2-3, with D perhaps TRBD1 or TRBD2 (6 bases each). The V gene's germline CDR1 is KGHSH and CDR2 LQKENI. The CDR3 is made up of 15 amino acids. Trimming shortened V by 3 bases and J by 3 bases, and 13 bases separated the two germline ends. CDR3 DNA sequence: TGTGCCAGCTCACCTCCCCGGGGGCGTACAGATACGCAGTATTTT. Amino acid sequence: CASSPPRGRTDTQYF.

The table lists this clonotype with a few counts. J is TRBJ2-3 and V is TRBV24-1; possible D gene TRBD2, 7 bases. Between the trimmed V and J ends, which lost 3 bases and 4 bases, there was a span of 19 bases. This CDR3 is 17 amino acids long. Germline V gives CDR1 KGHDR, CDR2 SFDVKD. DNA of the CDR3: TGTGCCACCAGTGATGGGACTCGGGGGGCATACGCAGATACGCAGTATTTT. Its protein is CATSDGTRGAYADTQYF.

CDR3 protein: CASSPRMDEGINQPQHF. As DNA, the CDR3 is TGTGCCAGCAGTCCCCGGATGGATGAGGGCATTAATCAGCCCCAGCATTTT. This chain uses TRBV12-3 or TRBV12-4 with TRBJ1-5, with D unclear. The CDR3 contains 17 residues. Trimming removed 5 bases at V and 4 bases at J, with 21 bases between.

This chain links TRBV29-1 with TRBJ2-3; 9 bases map to TRBD1. The CDR3 has 14 amino acids. The V and J ends lost 5 bases and 4 bases, in that order; junction bases with no gene match: 7. The germline CDR1 and CDR2 sequences are SQVTM and ANQGSEA. CDR3 sequence: CSVMTGGYPDTQYF. CDR3 sequence (DNA): TGCAGCGTTATGACAGGGGGTTATCCAGATACGCAGTATTTT.

A few counts support this clonotype. The chain couples TRBV19 to TRBJ2-1, with 8 bases identical to TRBD2. The germline V gene encodes CDR1 LNHDA and CDR2 SQIVND (reference sequence). V shed 2 bases and J 3 bases; nucleotides not matched to a gene: 3. The CDR3 has 15 residues. CDR3: CASSISGGDYNEQFF. The CDR3 nucleotides are TGTGCCAGTAGTATAAGCGGGGGAGACTACAATGAGCAGTTCTTC.

This clonotype was observed a handful of times. This rearrangement joins TRBV5-1 to TRBJ2-6, with 10 bases matching TRBD1. The germline CDR1 and CDR2 sequences are SGHRS and YFSETQ. V lost 4 bases, J lost 0 bases, and 4 bases stayed unmatched. The CDR3 totals 17 residues. The CDR3 protein is CASSGDRGVSGANVLTF. CDR3 DNA: TGCGCCAGCAGCGGGGACAGGGGAGTCTCTGGGGCCAACGTCCTGACTTTC.

The gene calls are TRBV3-1 and TRBJ2-4, with 9 bases lining up with TRBD1. Germline values: CDR1 LGHDT, CDR2 YNNKEL (reference sequence). With V trimmed by 0 bases and J by 0 bases, 9 bases remained unmatched. The CDR3 runs to 19 residues. DNA for the CDR3: TGTGCCAGCAGCCAAGAGGGATGGACAGGGGACCTAGCCAAAAACATTCAGTACTTC. It specifies CASSQEGWTGDLAKNIQYF.

In this sample, this clonotype turned up a few times. The chain is built from TRBV6-6 and TRBJ2-5, with D tentatively TRBD1 (7 bases). The germline gives CDR1 MNHNY, CDR2 SVGAGI (reference sequence). The CDR3 contains 13 residues. The V end lost 0 bases, the J end lost 11 bases, and 13 bases lay between the germline ends. As DNA, the CDR3 is TGTGCCAGCAGTTACTCGGACTCAGGGGGGCAGTACTTC. It translates to CASSYSDSGGQYF.

V and J are TRBV7-2 and TRBJ2-7; D is undetermined. Germline V gene data show CDR1 as SGHTA and CDR2 as FQGNSA. The V end lost 1 base, the J end lost 2 bases, and 6 bases lay between the germline ends. The CDR3 length is 13 residues. The CDR3, as DNA: TGTGCCAGCAGCTTAGTAGGGACCTACGAGCAGTACTTC. Amino acid sequence: CASSLVGTYEQYF.

This rearrangement joins TRBV20-1 to TRBJ2-5; the D gene is possibly TRBD2 (6 bases). CDR1 is DFQATT and CDR2 is SNEGSKA in the germline V gene (reference sequence). Trimming took off 1 base at V and 2 bases at J, with 11 bases between the two ends. CDR3 length: 14 amino acids. The CDR3 here is CSARAGSAQETQYF. In DNA, the CDR3 is TGCAGTGCTAGAGCCGGGAGTGCTCAAGAGACCCAGTACTTC.

This clonotype has more than one count but fewer than ten. This rearrangement joins TRBV12-3 or TRBV12-4 to TRBJ1-5; TRBD1 agrees at 8 bases. This CDR3 region has 13 residues. V lost 9 bases and J lost 3; bases outside the gene matches: 4. Here the CDR3 reads CASGQGNNQPQHF. The CDR3, as DNA: TGTGCCAGTGGACAGGGAAACAATCAGCCCCAGCATTTT.